These 27 T cell receptor beta chains share one sample of origin, sequenced in a study of human T cells and chemical hapten exposure. Noted time point: patch test 2, 6 weeks after DPC sensitization. Treatment here: therapeutic diphenylcyclopropenone sensitization with weekly scalp DPC. TCRdb reanalysed the RACE reads using MiXCR and keeps one entry per CDR3 protein. This repertoire shows a few hundred thousand distinct CDR3 sequences, about 6% found once; its top ten account for about 6%. The sequencing here drew on whole blood, taken in connection with sensitization to the hapten diphenylcyclopropenone (DPC). The receptors derive from a woman aged 18 to 35 with alopecia areata. Some clones in this sample may be carry-over from other donors' samples.

This clonotype was detected only a few times. V gene TRBV11-2 combines with J gene TRBJ1-6, with unresolved D. Germline-derived CDR1 and CDR2 are SGHAT and FQNNGV. The CDR3 runs 16 residues. Trimming pared 2 bases from V and 4 bases from J, leaving 12 bases between. The CDR3 bases are TGTGCCAGCAGCTTAAGAACCCTCGGTTATAATTCACCCCTCCACTTT. Protein: CASSLRTLGYNSPLHF.

The table lists this clonotype with many counts. J is TRBJ1-2 and V is TRBV7-9; perhaps TRBD1 as D (5 bases). V lost 3 bases and J lost 4, with 18 bases in between. CDR3 length: 16 amino acids. CDR1 and CDR2 (germline): SEHNR, FQNEAQ (reference sequence). CDR3 region: CASSFPGGTSSYGYTF. The DNA for the CDR3 is TGTGCCAGCAGCTTTCCCGGAGGGACTAGTTCCTATGGCTACACCTTC.

V is TRBV20-1 and J is TRBJ1-5; a weak D match, TRBD1 (6 bases). CDR3 size: 14 residues. Trimming left V 8 bases short and J 2 bases short, with 16 bases between. Germline CDR1 and CDR2: DFQATT and SNEGSKA (reference sequence). The CDR3 region has the DNA TGCAGTACGAATCAGGGGCAAGGCAATCAGCCCCAGCATTTT. Translated: CSTNQGQGNQPQHF.

This chain links TRBV4-2 with TRBJ2-3, with 10 bases identical to TRBD2. J was trimmed by 13 bases and V by 4 bases; bases with no gene match: 5. The germline gives CDR1 LGHNA, CDR2 YNFKEQ. CDR3 size: 12 residues. The CDR3 loop reads CASSRGAGGEYF. In DNA, the CDR3 is TGTGCCAGCAGCCGGGGAGCGGGGGGGGAGTATTTT.

This clonotype was counted at least ten times. The chain has TRBV5-5 and TRBJ1-1; D unresolved. With 1 base removed from V and 1 base from J, the gap between germline ends came to 11 bases. CDR1 and CDR2 (germline): SGHKS, YYEKEE (reference sequence). This CDR3 is built from 15 residues. DNA of the CDR3: TGTGCCAGCAGCTTGCCGAGGTGGGAGAACACTGAAGCTTTCTTT. Translating gives CASSLPRWENTEAFF. Based on the CDR3 plus reference TRBV5-5 and TRBJ1-1, the full variable domain is DAGVTQSPTHLIKTRGQQVTLRCSPISGHKSVSWYQQVLGQGPQFIFQYYEKEERGRGNFPDRFSARQFPNYSSELNVNALLLGDSALYLCASSLPRWENTEAFFGQGTRLTVV.

There are many counts of this clonotype. The V call is TRBV20-1, the J call TRBJ1-1; 10 bases align to TRBD1. Unmatched junction bases numbered 2, after V lost 6 bases and J lost 4 bases. The CDR3 is 12 amino acids. Germline assignment: CDR1 DFQATT and CDR2 SNEGSKA (reference sequence). The CDR3 is CSARTGGTEAFF. CDR3 nucleotide sequence: TGCAGTGCGCGGACAGGGGGCACTGAAGCTTTCTTT.

The chain has TRBV4-2 and TRBJ2-4; 9 positions agree with TRBD1. Losses at the gene ends were 0 bases for V and 8 bases for J; bases not matched to a gene: 8. Germline CDR1 is LGHNA and CDR2 is YNFKEQ. The CDR3 has 16 amino acids. As DNA, the CDR3 is TGTGCCAGCAGCCAAGAGGGAACAGGGGGCAACGACATTCAGTACTTC. This sequence encodes CASSQEGTGGNDIQYF.

This clonotype was counted only a few times. V is TRBV7-3 and J is TRBJ2-6; 8 bases are shared with TRBD1. CDR1 and CDR2 (germline): SGHTA, FQGTGA. The CDR3 length is 19 residues. The J segment lost 3 bases and the V segment lost 3 bases, leaving 13 bases of the junction unmatched. The CDR3 loop reads CASSFRNVGQGSGANVLTF. Written as DNA, the CDR3 is TGTGCCAGCAGCTTCCGTAACGTAGGACAGGGCAGTGGGGCCAACGTCCTGACTTTC.

In this sample, this clonotype turned up many times. The chain combines TRBV5-1 with TRBJ1-1; D gene unclear. The V end lost 0 bases, the J end lost 3 bases, and 12 bases lay between the germline ends. The CDR3 sequence is 15 residues long. CDR1 SGHRS and CDR2 YFSETQ come from the germline V gene. CDR3 residues: CASSLAAFRDTEAFF. The CDR3 DNA follows: TGCGCCAGCAGCTTGGCCGCCTTTCGGGACACTGAAGCTTTCTTT.

This clonotype came up many times. The chain links TRBV5-1 to TRBJ1-2; D perhaps matches TRBD1 (5 bases). CDR3 length: 14 residues. Germline lookup yields CDR1 SGHRS and CDR2 YFSETQ. Trimming took 5 bases from V and 6 from J, leaving 17 bases between them. CDR3 sequence (DNA): TGCGCCAGCAGGTCCATGAGGGGATCGAATGGCTACACCTTC. Residues: CASRSMRGSNGYTF.

This clonotype was found many times. The chain employs TRBV4-1 and TRBJ2-6; D might be TRBD1 (5 bases). The CDR3 is 14 amino acids. Germline V gene data show CDR1 as MGHRA and CDR2 as YSYEKL. V was shortened by 0 bases and J by 11 bases, with 11 bases between the two germline ends. The CDR3 sequence is CASSQESRVDVLTF. CDR3 nucleotides: TGCGCCAGCAGCCAAGAGTCCAGGGTGGACGTCCTGACTTTC.

The chain has TRBV27 and TRBJ2-3; no clear D. Trimming shortened V by 5 bases and J by 0 bases, and 15 bases separated the two germline ends. The CDR3 covers 16 residues. The germline gives CDR1 MNHEY, CDR2 SMNVEV (reference sequence). The CDR3, as DNA: TGTGCCAGCAGTCCGCCGAGGACGGCTAGCACAGATACGCAGTATTTT. Its translation: CASSPPRTASTDTQYF.

This clonotype has ten or more counts. The chain employs TRBV2 and TRBJ2-5, with TRBD2 identical over 12 bases. Germline-derived CDR1 and CDR2 are SNHLY and FYNNEI. The V gene end was trimmed by 6 bases and the J gene end by 5 bases; junction bases not matched to a gene: 10. The CDR3 sequence is 16 residues long. The CDR3 region is CASSVQGLAGTETQYF. DNA for the CDR3: TGTGCCAGCAGCGTTCAAGGACTAGCGGGGACTGAGACCCAGTACTTC.

V usage is TRBV7-6 and J usage is TRBJ2-1; TRBD1 agrees at 12 bases. The CDR3 consists of 15 residues. Germline V gene data show CDR1 as SGHVS and CDR2 as FNYEAQ. With 0 bases clipped from V and 9 bases from J, the junction kept 3 bases outside the gene matches. CDR3 region: CASSLAGQGASEQFF. Written as DNA, the CDR3 is TGTGCCAGCAGCTTAGCGGGACAGGGGGCGAGTGAGCAGTTCTTC.

This clonotype showed up just a few times. This chain uses TRBV27 with TRBJ2-6; 10 bases line up with TRBD1. This CDR3 region has 19 residues. Trimming at V came to 5 bases and at J to 0 bases, leaving 10 bases not matched to a gene. CDR1 MNHEY and CDR2 SMNVEV come from the germline V gene (reference sequence). The CDR3 here is CASSSRDRGWPSGANVLTF. DNA for the CDR3: TGTGCCAGCAGTAGTCGGGACAGGGGTTGGCCCTCTGGGGCCAACGTCCTGACTTTC.

This clonotype was observed a handful of times. The rearrangement uses TRBV7-2 and TRBJ1-4; D is unclear. The ends were cut back, 5 bases at V and 6 bases at J, with 13 bases in the middle. Germline lookup yields CDR1 SGHTA and CDR2 FQGNSA. The CDR3 is made up of 14 amino acids. CDR3 sequence: CASSPRIVDEKLFF. CDR3 in DNA: TGTGCCAGCAGCCCCAGGATTGTAGATGAAAAACTGTTTTTT.

This clonotype was counted at least ten times. The J gene is TRBJ1-4, the V gene TRBV10-3; possible D gene TRBD1, 5 bases. The CDR3 consists of 13 residues. V was clipped by 9 bases and J by 4 bases, with 12 bases between them. Germline CDR1 and CDR2: ENHRY and SYGVKD. CDR3 coding DNA: TGTGCCATACGACAGAGCCTTAATGAAAAACTGTTTTTT. Its protein is CAIRQSLNEKLFF.

This clonotype was counted only a few times. V is TRBV28 and J is TRBJ2-7; D gene uncertain. The CDR3 has 15 amino acids. Germline V gives CDR1 MDHEN, CDR2 SYDVKM. Trimming removed 3 bases at V and 2 bases at J, with 14 bases between. The CDR3 here is CASSFLGRQPYEQYF. Here the CDR3 DNA reads TGTGCCAGCAGTTTCCTGGGCAGGCAGCCCTACGAGCAGTACTTC.

This clonotype was detected many times. The chain uses TRBV6-2 or TRBV6-3 and TRBJ1-1, with unresolved D. Germline V CDR1 and CDR2: MNHEY, SVGEGT. This CDR3 is 12 amino acids long. V was trimmed by 5 bases and J by 7 bases, leaving 11 bases between them. The CDR3 DNA is TGTGCCAGCAGTCCGGGAGGTAGTGAAGCTTTCTTT. As protein: CASSPGGSEAFF.

This rearrangement joins TRBV12-3 or TRBV12-4 to TRBJ1-4; weak D call: TRBD1 (5 bases). Trimming pared 6 bases from V and 8 bases from J, leaving 13 bases between. The CDR3 totals 13 residues. Here the CDR3 DNA reads TGTGCCAGCAGCCGGGGGGGAGGAGAAAAACTGTTTTTT. Translation gives CASSRGGGEKLFF.

The V call is TRBV19, the J call TRBJ1-2; the D is unclear. Per germline, CDR1 LNHDA and CDR2 SQIVND (reference sequence). The CDR3 runs 14 residues. V shed 6 bases and J shed 2 bases, with 13 bases lying between them. CDR3 nucleotide sequence: TGTGCCAGTAGCCGCCAGACACGCAACTATGGCTACACCTTC. It codes for CASSRQTRNYGYTF. Looking up the rest from reference TRBV19 and TRBJ1-2 gives the full variable domain: DGGITQSPKYLFRKEGQNVTLSCEQNLNHDAMYWYRQDPGQGLRLIYYSQIVNDFQKGDIAEGYSVSREKKESFPLTVTSAQKNPTAFYLCASSRQTRNYGYTFGSGTRLTVV.

This clonotype was observed a handful of times. This sequence joins TRBV27 and TRBJ1-3; 7 bases fit TRBD1. The CDR3 is made up of 19 amino acids. Germline-derived CDR1 and CDR2 are MNHEY and SMNVEV (reference sequence). V lost 2 bases, J lost 2 bases, and 15 bases stayed unmatched. The CDR3 coding sequence is TGTGCCAGCAGTTTAATAAAAACGGAGGGGGCGCCGCCTGGAAACACCATATATTTT. Residues: CASSLIKTEGAPPGNTIYF.

This clonotype came up a few times. The V gene is TRBV6-2 or TRBV6-3, the J gene TRBJ2-6, with TRBD1 identical over 9 bases. Germline V gene data show CDR1 as MNHEY and CDR2 as SVGEGT. V was clipped by 6 bases and J by 4 bases; unmatched bases: 4. The CDR3 runs to 15 residues. The CDR3 DNA follows: TGTGCCAGCAGACGGACAGGGGCCGGGGCCAACGTCCTGACTTTC. Translating it yields CASRRTGAGANVLTF.

The gene calls are TRBV28 and TRBJ2-7; 9 bases fit TRBD2. The CDR3 spans 17 residues. V shed 1 base and J 2 bases; nucleotides not matched to a gene: 9. The V gene's germline CDR1 is MDHEN and CDR2 SYDVKM. The CDR3 protein is CASSLLAAGGPTYEQYF. The CDR3 nucleotides are TGTGCCAGCAGTTTATTGGCGGCGGGGGGGCCTACCTACGAGCAGTACTTC.

There are many counts of this clonotype. J is TRBJ2-7 and V is TRBV7-8, with D possibly being TRBD1 or TRBD2 (5 bases each). Germline V CDR1 and CDR2: SGHVS, FQNEAQ. V was trimmed by 3 bases and J by 2 bases, leaving 11 bases between them. The CDR3 has 14 residues. This chain's CDR3 is CASSFGGATYEQYF. Written as DNA, the CDR3 is TGTGCCAGCAGCTTTGGGGGTGCAACCTACGAGCAGTACTTC.

This clonotype was detected many times. CDR3 sequence (DNA): TGCGCCAGCAGCCCCATCCCGATCGGGACCTCTGGAAACACCATATATTTT. It translates to CASSPIPIGTSGNTIYF. V is TRBV4-3 and J is TRBJ1-3; perhaps TRBD1 as D (5 bases). The CDR3 contains 17 residues. The V and J ends lost 4 bases and 0 bases respectively, with 16 bases between them. From germline, CDR1 is LGHNA and CDR2 YSLEER.

This clonotype appeared a few times. V and J are TRBV5-1 and TRBJ2-1; the D gene is possibly TRBD1 (6 bases). This CDR3 is 14 amino acids long. With 2 bases removed from V and 9 bases from J, the gap between germline ends came to 15 bases. Germline-derived CDR1 and CDR2 are SGHRS and YFSETQ. Here the CDR3 reads CASSFDRSWGEQFF. The CDR3 nucleotides read TGCGCCAGCAGCTTTGACAGGTCCTGGGGTGAGCAGTTCTTC.